Given below is one T cell receptor (beta chain) in context. Libraries were prepared by immunoSEQ multiplex PCR; TCRdb keeps only in-frame clonotypes and omits some of them. The data hold 150,000 or so clones, with 80% to 85% observed a single time. V was pared by 0 bases and J by 2 bases, with 12 bases between. The CDR3 has 16 amino acids. Germline assignment: CDR1 SEHNR and CDR2 FQNEAQ (reference sequence). This sample is part of a study of blood T cell repertoires in COVID-19. This TCR derives from a woman aged 55-69 years who had recovered from COVID-19. The sequencing sample was made of PBMCs or T cells enriched from blood (not recorded which). V gene TRBV7-9 combines with J gene TRBJ2-3, with a tentative D call TRBD1 (6 bases). CDR3: CASSLADSPLTDTQYF. Written as DNA, the CDR3 is TGTGCCAGCAGCTTAGCGGACAGCCCTCTCACAGATACGCAGTATTTT.